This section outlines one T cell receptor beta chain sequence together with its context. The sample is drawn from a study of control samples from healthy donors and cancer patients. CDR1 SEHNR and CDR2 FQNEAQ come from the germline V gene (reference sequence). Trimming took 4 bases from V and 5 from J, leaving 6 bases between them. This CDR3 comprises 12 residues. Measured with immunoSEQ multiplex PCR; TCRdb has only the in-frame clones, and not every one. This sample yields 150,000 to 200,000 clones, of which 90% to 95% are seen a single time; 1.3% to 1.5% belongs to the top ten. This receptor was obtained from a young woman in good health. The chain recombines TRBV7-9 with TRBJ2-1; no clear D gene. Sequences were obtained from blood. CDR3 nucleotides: TGTGCCAGCAGCTACGTCGACAATGAGCAGTTCTTC. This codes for CASSYVDNEQFF.